A selection of T cell receptor beta chains follows, all from one sample in a study of lymphopenia after photon versus proton radiotherapy. Repertoires were generated with immunoSEQ multiplex PCR, while TCRdb's copy carries only in-frame clones and drops some. The sample has about 30,000 clones; roughly 90% are singletons. The sequences come from peripheral blood, collected from a patient treated with photon-based radiotherapy. The origin of the receptors is a woman between 45 and 60 years old with pancreatic cancer. CDR3s include the opening cysteine and the closing phenylalanine or tryptophan. A D gene is named only where the DNA matches it firmly. Clone size is given for some rows only: seen once, a few or many times, or a class if the clone is expanded.

>TRBV30|TRBJ2-1|.|TRBD1
CAWSETGQGRNEQFF
TGTGCCTGGAGTGAGACGGGACAGGGTCGCAATGAGCAGTTCTTC
>TRBV28|TRBJ1-2|.|TRBD1
CASSRTDRADYNYGYTF
TGTGCCAGCAGTAGAACAGACAGGGCGGATTATAACTATGGCTACACCTTC
>TRBV7-8|TRBJ2-7|.|.
CASSLDRLAYEQYF
TGTGCCAGCAGCTTGGACCGTTTGGCCTACGAGCAGTACTTC
>TRBV5-1|TRBJ2-3|.|.
CASSPQVGTTDTQYF
TGCGCCAGCAGCCCCCAGGTGGGCACCACAGATACGCAGTATTTT
>TRBV13|TRBJ2-5|.|.
CASSPGLGETQYF
TGTGCCAGCAGTCCCGGGCTTGGAGAGACCCAGTACTTC
>TRBV4-2|TRBJ2-1|.|TRBD2
CASSQVGLAGGPGDEQFF
TGTGCCAGCAGCCAAGTCGGACTAGCGGGAGGGCCTGGGGATGAGCAGTTCTTC
>TRBV19|TRBJ2-1|.|.
CASTGLGRFNEQFF
TGTGCCAGTACTGGTCTAGGGAGATTCAATGAGCAGTTCTTC
>TRBV9|TRBJ2-2|.|TRBD1
CASSTGTGTNTGELFF
TGTGCCAGCAGCACCGGGACAGGGACGAACACCGGGGAGCTGTTTTTT
>TRBV7-8|TRBJ2-2|.|.
CASSLLEGGVTGELFF
TGTGCCAGCAGCCTGCTTGAGGGGGGAGTCACCGGGGAGCTGTTTTTT
>TRBV7-9|TRBJ2-1|.|TRBD2
CASSSDTREIYNEQFF
TGTGCCAGCAGCTCCGACACGCGGGAGATCTACAATGAGCAGTTCTTC
>TRBV28|TRBJ2-5|once|TRBD1
CASSQGEETQYF
TGTGCCAGCAGTCAGGGGGAAGAGACCCAGTACTTC